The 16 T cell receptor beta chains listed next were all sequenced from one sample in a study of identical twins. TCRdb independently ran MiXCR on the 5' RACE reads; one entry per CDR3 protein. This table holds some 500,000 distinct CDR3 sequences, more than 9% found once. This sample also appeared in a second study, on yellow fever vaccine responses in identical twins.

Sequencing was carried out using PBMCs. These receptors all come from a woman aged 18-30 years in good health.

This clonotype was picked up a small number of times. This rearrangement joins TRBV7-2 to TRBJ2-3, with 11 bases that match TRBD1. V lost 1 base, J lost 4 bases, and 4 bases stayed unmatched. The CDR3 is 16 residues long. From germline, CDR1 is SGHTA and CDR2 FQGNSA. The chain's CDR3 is CASSLVGTGGSDTQYF. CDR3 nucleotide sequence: TGTGCCAGCAGCTTAGTCGGGACAGGGGGATCAGATACGCAGTATTTT.

Written as DNA, the CDR3 is TGTGCCAGCAGCAACGGACTTACCTACGAGCAGTACTTC. It yields the protein CASSNGLTYEQYF. The gene calls are TRBV11-2 and TRBJ2-7, with TRBD2 as a possible D gene (5 bases). The CDR3 is made up of 13 amino acids. Trimming stripped 5 bases from V and 2 bases from J, with 10 bases between. CDR1 is SGHAT and CDR2 is FQNNGV in the germline V gene.

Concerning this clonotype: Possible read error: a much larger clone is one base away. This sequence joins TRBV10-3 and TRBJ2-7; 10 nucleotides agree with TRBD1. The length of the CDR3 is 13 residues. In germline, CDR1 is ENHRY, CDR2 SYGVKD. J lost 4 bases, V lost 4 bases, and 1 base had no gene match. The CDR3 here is CAISADRGYEQYF. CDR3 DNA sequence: TGTGCCATCAGTGCGGACAGGGGGTACGAGCAGTACTTC.

CDR3 protein: CASSQAQVSNEQFF. The DNA for the CDR3 is TGCGCCAGCAGCCAAGCCCAGGTTTCCAATGAGCAGTTCTTC. The V call is TRBV4-3, the J call TRBJ2-1; D uncertain. Germline CDR1 reads LGHNA; CDR2 reads YSLEER. The CDR3 sequence is 14 residues long. Trimming removed 1 base at V and 6 bases at J, with 10 bases between.

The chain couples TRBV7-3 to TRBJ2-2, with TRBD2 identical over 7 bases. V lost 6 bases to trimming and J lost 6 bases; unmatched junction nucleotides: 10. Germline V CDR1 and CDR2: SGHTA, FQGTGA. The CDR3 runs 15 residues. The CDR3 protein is CASRKGASGAGELFF. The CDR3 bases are TGTGCCAGCAGGAAAGGGGCTAGCGGTGCCGGGGAGCTGTTTTTT.

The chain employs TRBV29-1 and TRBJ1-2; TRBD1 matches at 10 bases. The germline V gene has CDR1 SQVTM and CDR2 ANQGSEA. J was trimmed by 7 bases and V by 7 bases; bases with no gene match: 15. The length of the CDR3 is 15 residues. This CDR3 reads CSASTSGTGEFGYTF. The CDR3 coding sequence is TGCAGCGCCTCAACATCCGGGACAGGGGAATTTGGCTACACCTTC.

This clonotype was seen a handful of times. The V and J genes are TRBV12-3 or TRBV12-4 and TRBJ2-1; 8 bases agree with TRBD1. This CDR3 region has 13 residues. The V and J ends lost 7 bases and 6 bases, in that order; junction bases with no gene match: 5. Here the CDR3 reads CASMTGAINEQFF. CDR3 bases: TGTGCCAGCATGACAGGGGCGATCAATGAGCAGTTCTTC.

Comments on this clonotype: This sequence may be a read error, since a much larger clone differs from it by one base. This CDR3 reads CVSSLVAVSTDTQYF. CDR3 nucleotide sequence: TGTGTCAGCAGCTTGGTAGCGGTTAGCACAGATACGCAGTATTTT. This chain links TRBV7-9 with TRBJ2-3; TRBD2 might be the D (6 bases). The CDR3 consists of 15 residues. Germline CDR1 SEHNR, CDR2 FQNEAQ (reference sequence).

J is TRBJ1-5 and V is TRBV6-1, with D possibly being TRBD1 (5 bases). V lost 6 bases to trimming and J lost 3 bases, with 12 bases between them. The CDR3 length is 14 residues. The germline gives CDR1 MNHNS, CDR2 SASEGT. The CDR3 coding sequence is TGTGCCAGCAGGTTGACAGAAAACAATCAGCCCCAGCATTTT. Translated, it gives CASRLTENNQPQHF.

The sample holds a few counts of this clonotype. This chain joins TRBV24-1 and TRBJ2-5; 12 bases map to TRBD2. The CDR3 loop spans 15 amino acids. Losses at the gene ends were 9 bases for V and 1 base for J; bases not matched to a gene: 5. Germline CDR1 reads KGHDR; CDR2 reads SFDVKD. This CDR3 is CATAASGGAQETQYF. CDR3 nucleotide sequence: TGTGCCACCGCCGCTAGCGGGGGGGCCCAAGAGACCCAGTACTTC.

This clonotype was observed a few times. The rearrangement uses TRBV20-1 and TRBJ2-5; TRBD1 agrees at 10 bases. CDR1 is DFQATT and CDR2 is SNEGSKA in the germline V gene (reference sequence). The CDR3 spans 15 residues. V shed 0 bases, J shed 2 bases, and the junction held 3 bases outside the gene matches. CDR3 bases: TGCAGTGCTAGAGATATGGACAGGGGGCAAGAGACCCAGTACTTC. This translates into CSARDMDRGQETQYF.

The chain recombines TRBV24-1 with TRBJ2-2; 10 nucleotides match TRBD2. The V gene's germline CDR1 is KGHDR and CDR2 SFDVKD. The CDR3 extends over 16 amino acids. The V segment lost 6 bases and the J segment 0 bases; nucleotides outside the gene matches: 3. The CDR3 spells CATSLAGGPNTGELFF. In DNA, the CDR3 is TGTGCCACCAGTTTAGCGGGGGGACCGAACACCGGGGAGCTGTTTTTT.

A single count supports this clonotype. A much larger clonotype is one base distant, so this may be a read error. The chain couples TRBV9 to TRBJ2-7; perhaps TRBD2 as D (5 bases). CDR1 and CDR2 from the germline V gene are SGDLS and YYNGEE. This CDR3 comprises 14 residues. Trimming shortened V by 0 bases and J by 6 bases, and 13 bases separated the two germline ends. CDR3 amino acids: CASSVGGEAIEQYF. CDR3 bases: TGTGCCAGCAGCGTAGGGGGAGAAGCAATCGAGCAGTACTTC.

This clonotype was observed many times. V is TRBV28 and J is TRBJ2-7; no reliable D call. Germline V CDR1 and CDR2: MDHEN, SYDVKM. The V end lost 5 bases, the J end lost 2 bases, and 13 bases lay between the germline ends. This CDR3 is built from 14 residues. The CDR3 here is CASSAHRAAYEQYF. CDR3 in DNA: TGTGCCAGCAGTGCTCACCGGGCCGCCTACGAGCAGTACTTC.

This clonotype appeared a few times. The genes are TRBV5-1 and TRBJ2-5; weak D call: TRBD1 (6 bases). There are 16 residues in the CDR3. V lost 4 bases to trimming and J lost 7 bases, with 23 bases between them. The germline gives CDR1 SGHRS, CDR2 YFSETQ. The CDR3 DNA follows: TGCGCCAGCAGCGGGTACCGGATAAGGGACACGGGGACCCAGTACTTC. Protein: CASSGYRIRDTGTQYF.

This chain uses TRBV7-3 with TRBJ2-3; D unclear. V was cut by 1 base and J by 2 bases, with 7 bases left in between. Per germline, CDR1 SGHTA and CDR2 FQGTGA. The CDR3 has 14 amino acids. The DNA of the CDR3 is TGTGCCAGCAGCTTAAGCCTAATCACAGATACGCAGTATTTT. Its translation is CASSLSLITDTQYF.